These 21 T cell receptor beta chains came from one sample sequenced in a study of cytomegalovirus exposure and HLA in healthy donors. 60 Vbeta and 13 Jbeta primers were used in PCR. Here immunoSEQ multiplex PCR was the method, and the copy in TCRdb shows in-frame clones only, minus some. This listing includes some 89,000 clones. The sample comprised PBMCs. Receptors originate from a woman in her twenties or thirties in good health and CMV-seronegative.

CDR3 loop: CASSLTSVETQYF. CDR3 sequence (DNA): TGTGCCAGCAGCTTGACTAGCGTTGAGACCCAGTACTTC. The chain is built from TRBV5-6 and TRBJ2-5; TRBD2 agrees at 7 bases. CDR3 length: 13 amino acids. With V trimmed by 1 base and J by 5 bases, 2 bases remained unmatched. CDR1 and CDR2 from the germline V gene are SGHDT and YYEEEE. Combining the CDR3 with reference TRBV5-6 and TRBJ2-5 gives the whole variable domain DAGVTQSPTHLIKTRGQQVTLRCSPKSGHDTVSWYQQALGQGPQFIFQYYEEEERQRGNFPDRFSGHQFPNYSSELNVNALLLGDSALYLCASSLTSVETQYFGPGTRLLVL.

The V and J genes are TRBV11-2 and TRBJ2-7, with a weak D call TRBD2 (6 bases). This CDR3 comprises 14 residues. CDR1 is SGHAT, CDR2 FQNNGV, per germline. The V and J ends lost 5 bases and 6 bases respectively, with 17 bases between them. CDR3 loop: CASSPPGWRGEQYF. In DNA, the CDR3 is TGTGCCAGCAGCCCCCCCGGTTGGAGGGGCGAGCAGTACTTC.

The V and J genes are TRBV5-1 and TRBJ1-1; D might be TRBD1 (5 bases). Per the germline V gene, CDR1 is SGHRS and CDR2 is YFSETQ. The germline V and J ends were trimmed by 3 bases and 8 bases, with 14 bases remaining between them. This CDR3 has 13 amino acids. In nucleotides, the CDR3 is TGCGCCAGCAGCTCGTGGGGGACTCAAGAAGCTTTCTTT. Translation: CASSSWGTQEAFF.

The chain employs TRBV5-1 and TRBJ2-7, with D possibly being TRBD1 (5 bases). Germline-derived CDR1 and CDR2 are SGHRS and YFSETQ. Trimming left V 5 bases short and J 0 bases short, with 15 bases between. The CDR3 covers 15 residues. CDR3 coding DNA: TGCGCCAGCAGTCAGAACAGGATAGGCTCCTACGAGCAGTACTTC. Its translation: CASSQNRIGSYEQYF.

The J gene is TRBJ1-1, the V gene TRBV5-4; tentatively, D is TRBD1 (6 bases). V lost 0 bases to trimming and J lost 0 bases, with 15 bases between them. Germline V gives CDR1 SGHNT, CDR2 YYREEE (reference sequence). CDR3 length equals 17 residues. In nucleotides, the CDR3 is TGTGCCAGCAGCTTGGGTGGGGGCCGCAGATTGAACACTGAAGCTTTCTTT. It encodes CASSLGGGRRLNTEAFF.

This chain uses TRBV7-3 with TRBJ2-1; TRBD2 aligns across 15 bases. V shed 1 base, J shed 0 bases, and the junction held 1 base outside the gene matches. The CDR3 extends over 18 amino acids. The germline V gene has CDR1 SGHTA and CDR2 FQGTGA. Written as DNA, the CDR3 is TGTGCCAGCAGCTTAAGGGGACTAGCGGGGGGCTCCTACAATGAGCAGTTCTTC. Encoded protein: CASSLRGLAGGSYNEQFF.

This chain links TRBV7-3 with TRBJ1-1; TRBD1 agrees at 7 bases. The V segment lost 5 bases and the J segment 1 base; nucleotides outside the gene matches: 4. The CDR3 totals 14 residues. Germline lookup yields CDR1 SGHTA and CDR2 FQGTGA. The CDR3 DNA sequence: TGTGCCAGCAGCCAACAGGGGAGGAACACTGAAGCTTTCTTT. Its translation: CASSQQGRNTEAFF.

This rearrangement joins TRBV30 to TRBJ1-6, with D perhaps matching TRBD1 (6 bases). Trimming pared 0 bases from V and 10 bases from J, leaving 13 bases between. The CDR3 has 14 amino acids. From germline, CDR1 is GTSNPN and CDR2 SVGIG (reference sequence). The CDR3 DNA is TGTGCCTGGAGTGTAGGCAGGGGCGCCTCACCCCTCCACTTT. Its protein is CAWSVGRGASPLHF.

This sequence joins TRBV4-1 and TRBJ1-2, with D unresolved. V shed 1 base and J shed 7 bases, with 10 bases lying between them. Germline values: CDR1 MGHRA, CDR2 YSYEKL. The CDR3 has 13 amino acids. The CDR3 is CASSQGNRGGYTF. The DNA of the CDR3 is TGCGCCAGCAGCCAAGGTAACCGGGGTGGCTACACCTTC.

The rearrangement joins TRBV30 to TRBJ1-2; a weak D match, TRBD1 (5 bases). With 2 bases removed from V and 6 bases from J, the gap between germline ends came to 10 bases. The CDR3 contains 12 residues. Germline values: CDR1 GTSNPN, CDR2 SVGIG (reference sequence). Here the CDR3 DNA reads TGTGCCTGGAGTTTTAGGGGCGATGGCTACACCTTC. This gives the protein CAWSFRGDGYTF.

CDR3: CASSFPGLQETQYF. CDR3 bases: TGCGCCAGCAGCTTCCCAGGACTCCAAGAGACCCAGTACTTC. The chain recombines TRBV5-1 with TRBJ2-5; D possibly corresponds to TRBD2 (5 bases). Per the germline V gene, CDR1 is SGHRS and CDR2 is YFSETQ. V was shortened by 2 bases and J by 1 base, with 9 bases between the two germline ends. The CDR3 covers 14 residues. The full variable domain, completed using reference TRBV5-1 and TRBJ2-5, is KAGVTQTPRYLIKTRGQQVTLSCSPISGHRSVSWYQQTPGQGLQFLFEYFSETQRNKGNFPGRFSGRQFSNSRSEMNVSTLELGDSALYLCASSFPGLQETQYFGPGTRLLVL.

The chain combines TRBV29-1 with TRBJ2-3; no firm D call. Trimming removed 5 bases from V and 6 bases from J, with 12 bases in between. Germline V gene sequence: CDR1 SQVTM, CDR2 ANQGSEA. The CDR3 runs 12 residues. CDR3 in amino acids: CSVIEDKDTQYF. CDR3 in DNA: TGCAGCGTTATTGAGGATAAGGATACGCAGTATTTT.

This chain connects TRBV5-1 to TRBJ2-1; no clear D. CDR1 and CDR2 (germline): SGHRS, YFSETQ. V was trimmed by 0 bases and J by 6 bases, leaving 4 bases between them. This CDR3 has 12 amino acids. CDR3 DNA: TGCGCCAGCAGCTTGGCCGTCAATGAGCAGTTCTTC. Amino acid sequence: CASSLAVNEQFF.

The rearrangement links TRBV2 to TRBJ1-5; D is unclear. V lost 4 bases, J lost 1 base, and 8 bases lay in between. The CDR3 length is 14 residues. Germline-derived CDR1 and CDR2 are SNHLY and FYNNEI. CDR3 in amino acids: CASSASVSNQPQHF. CDR3 coding DNA: TGTGCCAGCAGTGCCTCGGTCAGCAATCAGCCCCAGCATTTT. The full variable domain, rest sourced from reference TRBV2 and TRBJ1-5, is EPEVTQTPSHQVTQMGQEVILRCVPISNHLYFYWYRQILGQKVEFLVSFYNNEISEKSEIFDDQFSVERPDGSNFTLKIRSTKLEDSAMYFCASSASVSNQPQHFGDGTRLSIL.

This chain joins TRBV19 and TRBJ1-5, with D perhaps TRBD1 (6 bases). The germline V gene has CDR1 LNHDA and CDR2 SQIVND (reference sequence). The CDR3 runs to 15 residues. The ends were cut back, 4 bases at V and 0 bases at J, with 10 bases in the middle. CDR3 sequence: CASSTWTVSNQPQHF. CDR3 DNA sequence: TGTGCCAGTAGTACCTGGACAGTTAGCAATCAGCCCCAGCATTTT.

The chain couples TRBV2 to TRBJ1-1; no clear D. Germline assignment: CDR1 SNHLY and CDR2 FYNNEI. This CDR3 has 17 residues. Deletions cut 3 bases from V and 0 bases from J, with 17 bases between. The CDR3 DNA follows: TGTGCCAGCAGTGATATGGGAGACGGAGTCATGAACACTGAAGCTTTCTTT. Its translation: CASSDMGDGVMNTEAFF.

The chain carries TRBV5-8 and TRBJ1-3; TRBD1 matches at 7 bases. CDR1 and CDR2 from the germline V gene are SGHTS and YDEGEE. V shed 0 bases, J shed 0 bases, and the junction held 6 bases outside the gene matches. The CDR3 covers 17 residues. DNA of the CDR3: TGTGCCAGCAGCTTGGGACAGGGCGATAGCTCTGGAAACACCATATATTTT. Residues: CASSLGQGDSSGNTIYF.

The CDR3 reads CASSPPGEAGTGELFF. The CDR3 DNA is TGTGCCAGCAGCCCCCCGGGGGAGGCGGGCACCGGGGAGCTGTTTTTT. The V and J genes are TRBV7-9 and TRBJ2-2, with D possibly TRBD2 on 6 matching bases. Trimming took off 5 bases at V and 4 bases at J, with 17 bases between the two ends. This CDR3 comprises 16 residues. The germline gives CDR1 SEHNR, CDR2 FQNEAQ (reference sequence).

The J gene is TRBJ2-5, the V gene TRBV13; 12 bases fit TRBD2. Losses at the gene ends were 3 bases for V and 3 bases for J; bases not matched to a gene: 5. This CDR3 region has 16 residues. From germline, CDR1 is PRHDT and CDR2 FYEKMQ (reference sequence). CDR3 nucleotide sequence: TGTGCCAGCAGCTTCAGACTAGCGGGGGTGGAAGAGACCCAGTACTTC. This gives the protein CASSFRLAGVEETQYF. The entire variable domain, with the rest obtained from reference TRBV13 and TRBJ2-5, is as follows: AAGVIQSPRHLIKEKRETATLKCYPIPRHDTVYWYQQGPGQDPQFLISFYEKMQSDKGSIPDRFSAQQFSDYHSELNMSSLELGDSALYFCASSFRLAGVEETQYFGPGTRLLVL.

The V and J genes are TRBV28 and TRBJ1-3, with a possible D match to TRBD1 (5 bases). Per germline, CDR1 MDHEN and CDR2 SYDVKM. The CDR3 consists of 13 residues. Trimming cost V 8 bases and J 5 bases, with 13 bases left between them. In DNA, the CDR3 is TGTGCCAGCGGGGAGGGGCAGCGAAACACCATATATTTT. Translated, it gives CASGEGQRNTIYF.

V and J are TRBV7-9 and TRBJ1-4; D may be TRBD1 (5 bases). Germline V lookup: CDR1 SEHNR, CDR2 FQNEAQ (reference sequence). With 7 bases removed from V and 4 bases from J, the gap between germline ends came to 13 bases. The length of the CDR3 is 14 residues. The CDR3 protein is CASTETDRNEKLFF. CDR3 coding DNA: TGTGCCAGCACCGAGACAGATCGTAATGAAAAACTGTTTTTT.